This passage covers 12 T cell receptor beta chains from one sample sequenced in a study of blood T cell repertoires in COVID-19. The table came from immunoSEQ multiplex PCR; TCRdb's copy has only in-frame clones and leaves some out. The repertoire has 200,000 to 250,000 clones, less than 90% of them found once; the top ten carry about 2.4%. Sequencing was performed on PBMCs or T cells enriched from blood (not recorded which). The receptors stem from a woman in her twenties or thirties who had recovered from COVID-19.

This chain connects TRBV19 to TRBJ1-5; D gene uncertain. In germline, CDR1 is LNHDA, CDR2 SQIVND (reference sequence). The CDR3 has 15 residues. Trimming took off 1 base at V and 4 bases at J, with 11 bases between the two ends. The CDR3 nucleotides read TGTGCCAGTAGTATAGTCCGACTGAAAAATCAGCCCCAGCATTTT. This encodes CASSIVRLKNQPQHF. The complete variable domain, with remaining parts taken from reference TRBV19 and TRBJ1-5, reads DGGITQSPKYLFRKEGQNVTLSCEQNLNHDAMYWYRQDPGQGLRLIYYSQIVNDFQKGDIAEGYSVSREKKESFPLTVTSAQKNPTAFYLCASSIVRLKNQPQHFGDGTRLSIL.

The rearrangement joins TRBV27 to TRBJ1-1; TRBD1 agrees at 7 bases. Germline V gives CDR1 MNHEY, CDR2 SMNVEV (reference sequence). This CDR3 is 13 amino acids long. J lost 4 bases, V lost 7 bases, and 6 bases had no gene match. The CDR3 sequence: CASKTTGATEAFF. The CDR3 nucleotides are TGTGCCAGCAAGACAACAGGGGCCACTGAAGCTTTCTTT.

This chain joins TRBV6-6 and TRBJ2-7; D is undetermined. This CDR3 is 14 amino acids long. V shed 0 bases and J shed 2 bases, with 8 bases lying between them. Germline V gene lookup returns CDR1 MNHNY and CDR2 SVGAGI (reference sequence). This CDR3 reads CASSYSPDTYEQYF. The CDR3, as DNA: TGTGCCAGCAGTTACTCGCCAGATACCTACGAGCAGTACTTC.

This chain uses TRBV15 with TRBJ2-2; D not resolved. V lost 0 bases and J 6 bases, leaving 8 bases between the germline ends. CDR1 is LNHNV, CDR2 YYDKDF, per germline (reference sequence). CDR3 length: 14 residues. CDR3 protein: CATSRDKSAGELFF. In DNA form, the CDR3 reads TGTGCCACCAGCAGAGATAAGTCGGCCGGGGAGCTGTTTTTT.

This clone was seen only a few times. The CDR3 region is CASSPPVNRGGTEAFF. The CDR3, as DNA: TGTGCCAGCTCACCCCCGGTTAACAGGGGGGGGACTGAAGCTTTCTTT. The chain has TRBV18 and TRBJ1-1; 8 nucleotides match TRBD1. CDR3 size: 16 residues. The germline V gene encodes CDR1 KGHSH and CDR2 LQKENI. V lost 3 bases and J lost 5; bases outside the gene matches: 11.

This chain links TRBV5-8 with TRBJ1-2, with D uncertain. Germline assignment: CDR1 SGHTS and CDR2 YDEGEE. The V end was cut by 3 bases, the J end by 7 bases, with 16 bases between. This CDR3 has 14 amino acids. The CDR3 DNA is TGTGCCAGCAGCTCCGGGCCCTTGGAGGGTGGCTACACCTTC. Its protein product is CASSSGPLEGGYTF.

The rearrangement uses TRBV27 and TRBJ1-1; no definite D call. The ends were cut back, 2 bases at V and 1 base at J, with 5 bases in the middle. The CDR3 runs to 13 residues. Germline-derived CDR1 and CDR2 are MNHEY and SMNVEV (reference sequence). CDR3 protein: CASSLSRNTEAFF. The CDR3 nucleotides are TGTGCCAGCAGTTTAAGCCGGAACACTGAAGCTTTCTTT.

The chain links TRBV4-1 to TRBJ2-5, with 8 nucleotides matching TRBD2. The germline V gene has CDR1 MGHRA and CDR2 YSYEKL. V shed 2 bases, J shed 5 bases, and the junction held 4 bases outside the gene matches. This CDR3 is built from 14 residues. CDR3 sequence: CASSQSGGLETQYF. In nucleotides, the CDR3 is TGCGCCAGCAGCCAAAGCGGGGGCCTGGAGACCCAGTACTTC.

CDR3: CASSQEPSDRAGGYTF. In DNA, the CDR3 is TGCGCCAGCAGCCAAGAACCCTCGGACAGGGCAGGGGGCTACACCTTC. The chain combines TRBV4-1 with TRBJ1-2; TRBD1 aligns across 8 bases. Germline assignment: CDR1 MGHRA and CDR2 YSYEKL. The length of the CDR3 is 16 residues. V lost 0 bases to trimming and J lost 8 bases; unmatched junction nucleotides: 11.

This clone was recorded only once. The chain combines TRBV4-3 with TRBJ2-3; TRBD1 matches 9 bases. After removal of 1 base from V and 5 bases from J, the junction contained 7 bases not matched to a gene. The CDR3 has 16 amino acids. In germline, CDR1 is LGHNA, CDR2 YSLEER. CDR3 in amino acids: CASSQGGTGRRDTQYF. CDR3 DNA sequence: TGCGCCAGCAGCCAAGGCGGGACAGGGCGTCGAGATACGCAGTATTTT.

This clone turned up a few times. V usage is TRBV5-1 and J usage is TRBJ2-2; D might be TRBD2 (6 bases). Germline lookup yields CDR1 SGHRS and CDR2 YFSETQ. V gave up 3 bases and J gave up 4 bases, with 16 bases separating them. The length of the CDR3 is 16 residues. CDR3 amino acids: CASSSPTGLSTGELFF. CDR3 DNA sequence: TGCGCCAGCAGCTCGCCAACCGGACTATCCACCGGGGAGCTGTTTTTT.

The rearrangement joins TRBV3-1 (or the pseudogene TRBV3-2) to TRBJ2-7; no clear D gene. Per the germline V gene, CDR1 is LGHDT and CDR2 is YNNKEL (reference sequence). The CDR3 is 12 residues long. V dropped 4 bases and J dropped 6 bases, with 10 bases sitting between them. The CDR3 sequence: CASSRAESEQYF. The CDR3 DNA sequence: TGTGCCAGCAGCCGTGCTGAGAGCGAGCAGTACTTC.